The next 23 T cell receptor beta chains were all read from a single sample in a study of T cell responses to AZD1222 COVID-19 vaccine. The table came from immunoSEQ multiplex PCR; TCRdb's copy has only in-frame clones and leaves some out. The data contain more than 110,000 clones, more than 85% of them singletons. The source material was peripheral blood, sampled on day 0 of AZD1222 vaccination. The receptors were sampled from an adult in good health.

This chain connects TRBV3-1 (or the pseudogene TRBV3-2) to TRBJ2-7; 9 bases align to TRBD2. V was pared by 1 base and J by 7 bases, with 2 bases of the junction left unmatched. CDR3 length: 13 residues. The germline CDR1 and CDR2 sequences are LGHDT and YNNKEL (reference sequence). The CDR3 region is CASSQGLAGEQYF. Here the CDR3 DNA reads TGTGCCAGCAGCCAAGGCCTAGCGGGGGAGCAGTACTTC.

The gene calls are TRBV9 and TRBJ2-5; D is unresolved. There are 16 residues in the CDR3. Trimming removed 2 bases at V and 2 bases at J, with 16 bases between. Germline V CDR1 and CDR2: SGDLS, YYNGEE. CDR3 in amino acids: CASSVYPLPSQETQYF. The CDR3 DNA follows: TGTGCCAGCAGCGTTTATCCCCTCCCGAGTCAAGAGACCCAGTACTTC.

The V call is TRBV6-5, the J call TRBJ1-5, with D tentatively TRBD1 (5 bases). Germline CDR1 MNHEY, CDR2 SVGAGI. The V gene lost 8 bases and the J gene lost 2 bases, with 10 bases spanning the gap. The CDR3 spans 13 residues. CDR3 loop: CASQKGRNQPQHF. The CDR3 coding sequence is TGTGCCAGCCAAAAGGGGCGCAATCAGCCCCAGCATTTT.

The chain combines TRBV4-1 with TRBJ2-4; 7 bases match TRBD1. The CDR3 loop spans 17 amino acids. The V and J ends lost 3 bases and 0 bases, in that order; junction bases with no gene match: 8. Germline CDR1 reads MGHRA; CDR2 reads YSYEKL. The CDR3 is CASSHVRDSLAKNIQYF. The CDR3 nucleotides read TGCGCCAGCAGCCATGTTCGGGACAGTTTAGCCAAAAACATTCAGTACTTC.

The CDR3 DNA sequence: TGTGCCTGGAGTGTGGGGGCCGGCGGCAATCAGCCCCAGCATTTT. Translated: CAWSVGAGGNQPQHF. The rearrangement joins TRBV30 to TRBJ1-5; D is perhaps TRBD1 (6 bases). The CDR3 is 15 residues long. Germline CDR1 is GTSNPN and CDR2 is SVGIG (reference sequence). Trimming cost V 0 bases and J 2 bases, with 11 bases left between them.

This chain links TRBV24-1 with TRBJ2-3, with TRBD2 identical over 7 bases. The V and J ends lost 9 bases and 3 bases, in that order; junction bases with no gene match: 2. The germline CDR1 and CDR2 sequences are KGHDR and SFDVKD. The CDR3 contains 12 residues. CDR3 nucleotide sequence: TGTGCCACCTCGGGACTAACAGATACGCAGTATTTT. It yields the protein CATSGLTDTQYF.

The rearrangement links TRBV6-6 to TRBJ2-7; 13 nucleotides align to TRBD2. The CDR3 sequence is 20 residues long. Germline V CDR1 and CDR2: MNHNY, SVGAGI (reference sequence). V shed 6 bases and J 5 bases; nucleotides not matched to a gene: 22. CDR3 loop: CASSRTRLNQLAGGRNEQYF. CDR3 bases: TGTGCCAGCAGCCGAACCCGCTTAAATCAACTAGCGGGAGGGAGGAACGAGCAGTACTTC.

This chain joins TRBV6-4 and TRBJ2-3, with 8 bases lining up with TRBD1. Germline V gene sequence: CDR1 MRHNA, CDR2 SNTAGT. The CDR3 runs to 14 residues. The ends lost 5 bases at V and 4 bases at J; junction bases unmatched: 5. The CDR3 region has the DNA TGTGCCAGCAGTCCCGGACAGGGCGCAGATACGCAGTATTTT. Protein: CASSPGQGADTQYF.

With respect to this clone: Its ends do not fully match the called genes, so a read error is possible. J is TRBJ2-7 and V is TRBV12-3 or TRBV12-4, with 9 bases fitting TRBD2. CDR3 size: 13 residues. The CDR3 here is CASRLAGVGEQYF. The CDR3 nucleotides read TGTGCCAGCAGATTAGCGGGAGTAGGCGAGCAGTACTTC.

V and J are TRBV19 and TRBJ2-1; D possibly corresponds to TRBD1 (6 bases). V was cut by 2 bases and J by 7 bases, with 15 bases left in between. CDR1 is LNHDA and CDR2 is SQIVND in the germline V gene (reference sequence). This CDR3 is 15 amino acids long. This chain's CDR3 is CASSISRTEGNEQFF. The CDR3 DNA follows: TGTGCCAGTAGTATATCAAGGACAGAGGGTAATGAGCAGTTCTTC.

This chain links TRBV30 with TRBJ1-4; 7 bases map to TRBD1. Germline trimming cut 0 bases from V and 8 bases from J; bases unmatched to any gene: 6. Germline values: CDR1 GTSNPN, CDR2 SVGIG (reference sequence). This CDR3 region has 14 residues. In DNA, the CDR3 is TGTGCCTGGAGTGTACGGACAGGCGGAGAAAAACTGTTTTTT. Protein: CAWSVRTGGEKLFF.

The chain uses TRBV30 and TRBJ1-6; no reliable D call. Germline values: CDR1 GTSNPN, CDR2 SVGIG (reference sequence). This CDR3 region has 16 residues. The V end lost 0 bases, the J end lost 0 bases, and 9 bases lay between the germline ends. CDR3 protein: CAWSVLGSSYNSPLHF. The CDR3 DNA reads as TGTGCCTGGAGTGTATTGGGGAGCTCCTATAATTCACCCCTCCACTTT.

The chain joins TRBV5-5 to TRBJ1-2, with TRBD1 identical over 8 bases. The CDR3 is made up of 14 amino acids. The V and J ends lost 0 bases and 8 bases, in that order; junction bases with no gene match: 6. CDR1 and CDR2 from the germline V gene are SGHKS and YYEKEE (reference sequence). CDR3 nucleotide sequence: TGTGCCAGCAGCTTGGCAATGACAGGGGAAGGCTACACCTTC. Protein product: CASSLAMTGEGYTF.

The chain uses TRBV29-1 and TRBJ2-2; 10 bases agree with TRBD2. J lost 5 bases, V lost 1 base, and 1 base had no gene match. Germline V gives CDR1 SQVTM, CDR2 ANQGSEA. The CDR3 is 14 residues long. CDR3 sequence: CSVEASGSTGELFF. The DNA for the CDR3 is TGCAGCGTTGAAGCTAGCGGGAGTACCGGGGAGCTGTTTTTT.

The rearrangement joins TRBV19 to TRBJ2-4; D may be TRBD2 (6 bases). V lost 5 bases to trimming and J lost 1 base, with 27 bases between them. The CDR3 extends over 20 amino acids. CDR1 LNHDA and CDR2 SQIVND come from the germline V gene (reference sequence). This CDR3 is CASSLTGPSTRLSAKNIQYF. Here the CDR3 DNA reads TGTGCCAGTAGTCTCACGGGCCCCTCGACTAGATTAAGCGCCAAAAACATTCAGTACTTC.

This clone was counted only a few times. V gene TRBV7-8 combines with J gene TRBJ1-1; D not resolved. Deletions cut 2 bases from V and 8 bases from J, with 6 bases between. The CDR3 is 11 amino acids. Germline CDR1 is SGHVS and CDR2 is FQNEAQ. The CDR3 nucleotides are TGTGCCAGCAGCTTAAAAGGGGAAGCTTTCTTT. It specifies CASSLKGEAFF.

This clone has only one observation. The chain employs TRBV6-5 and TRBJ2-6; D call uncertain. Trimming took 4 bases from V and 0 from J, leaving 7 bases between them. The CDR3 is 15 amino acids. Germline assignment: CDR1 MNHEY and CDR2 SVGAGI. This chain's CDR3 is CASSFDYSGANVLTF. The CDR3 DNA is TGTGCCAGCAGTTTCGATTACTCTGGGGCCAACGTCCTGACTTTC.

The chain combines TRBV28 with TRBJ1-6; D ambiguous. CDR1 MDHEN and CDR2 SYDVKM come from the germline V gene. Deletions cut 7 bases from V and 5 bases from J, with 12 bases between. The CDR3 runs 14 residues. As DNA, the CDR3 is TGTGCCAGCATTGGCCGGGTTAATAATTCACCCCTCCACTTT. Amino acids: CASIGRVNNSPLHF.

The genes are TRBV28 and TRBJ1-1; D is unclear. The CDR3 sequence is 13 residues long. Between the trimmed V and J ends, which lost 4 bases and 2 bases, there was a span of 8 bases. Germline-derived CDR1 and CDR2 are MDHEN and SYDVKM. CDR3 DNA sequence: TGTGCCAGCAGTTATCTGATTAACACTGAAGCTTTCTTT. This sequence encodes CASSYLINTEAFF.

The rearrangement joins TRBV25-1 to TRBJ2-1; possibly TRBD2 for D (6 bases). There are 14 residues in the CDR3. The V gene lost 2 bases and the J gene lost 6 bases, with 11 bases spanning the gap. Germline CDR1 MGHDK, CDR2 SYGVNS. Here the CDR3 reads CASSEIGGSNEQFF. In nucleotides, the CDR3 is TGTGCCAGCAGTGAAATTGGGGGGTCCAATGAGCAGTTCTTC. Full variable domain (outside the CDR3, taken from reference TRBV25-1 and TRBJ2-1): EADIYQTPRYLVIGTGKKITLECSQTMGHDKMYWYQQDPGMELHLIHYSYGVNSTEKGDLSSESTVSRIRTEHFPLTLESARPSHTSQYLCASSEIGGSNEQFFGPGTRLTVL.

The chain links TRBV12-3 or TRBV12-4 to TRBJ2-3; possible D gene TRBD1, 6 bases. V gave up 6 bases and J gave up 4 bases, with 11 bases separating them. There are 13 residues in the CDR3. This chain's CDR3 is CASSRPGADTQYF. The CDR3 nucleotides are TGTGCCAGCAGCAGACCAGGGGCAGATACGCAGTATTTT.

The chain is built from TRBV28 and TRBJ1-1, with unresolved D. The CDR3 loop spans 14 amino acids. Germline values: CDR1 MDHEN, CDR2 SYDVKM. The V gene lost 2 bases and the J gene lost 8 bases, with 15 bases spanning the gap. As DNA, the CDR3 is TGTGCCAGCAGTTTACCCCCCGGGAACGACGAAGCTTTCTTT. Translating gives CASSLPPGNDEAFF.

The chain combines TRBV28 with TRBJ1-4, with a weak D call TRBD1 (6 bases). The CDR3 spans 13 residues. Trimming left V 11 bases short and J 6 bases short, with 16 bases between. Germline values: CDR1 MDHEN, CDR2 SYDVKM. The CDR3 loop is CAHGRGADEKLFF. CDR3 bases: TGTGCCCATGGGAGGGGGGCGGATGAAAAACTGTTTTTT.